This passage covers 7 T cell receptor beta chains from one sample sequenced in a study of blood T cell repertoires in COVID-19. Method: immunoSEQ multiplex PCR; TCRdb's copy keeps in-frame clones and lacks some. The repertoire holds about 49,000 clones, around 86% seen once, with around 22% in the top ten. The sample taken for sequencing was peripheral blood. These receptors were taken from a woman older than 75 with COVID-19, enrolled during active disease.

This clone was found a few times. The rearrangement joins TRBV27 to TRBJ2-2; weak D call: TRBD1 (6 bases). This CDR3 has 16 amino acids. Germline V gene lookup returns CDR1 MNHEY and CDR2 SMNVEV (reference sequence). With 2 bases removed from V and 4 bases from J, the gap between germline ends came to 14 bases. The CDR3 coding sequence is TGTGCCAGCAGTTTAATGGGGGCTTTGGTCACCGGGGAGCTGTTTTTT. Its translation is CASSLMGALVTGELFF.

V and J are TRBV13 and TRBJ2-2; 11 positions match TRBD2. The CDR3 extends over 15 amino acids. The J segment lost 5 bases and the V segment lost 5 bases, leaving 4 bases of the junction unmatched. From germline, CDR1 is PRHDT and CDR2 FYEKMQ (reference sequence). The chain's CDR3 is CASSPWTSGTGELFF. CDR3 sequence (DNA): TGTGCCAGCAGCCCGTGGACTAGCGGGACCGGGGAGCTGTTTTTT.

V usage is TRBV4-1 and J usage is TRBJ2-7; the match to TRBD2 covers 7 bases. Germline assignment: CDR1 MGHRA and CDR2 YSYEKL. The junction had 14 bases not matched to a gene; V was cut back by 5 bases and J by 7 bases. The CDR3 covers 15 residues. CDR3 amino acids: CASSLDTGTIVEQYF. As DNA, the CDR3 is TGCGCCAGCAGCTTGGACACCGGGACTATTGTGGAGCAGTACTTC.

This rearrangement joins TRBV10-2 to TRBJ2-7; D may be TRBD1 (5 bases). Trimming left V 6 bases short and J 2 bases short, with 17 bases between. There are 15 residues in the CDR3. CDR1 and CDR2 (germline): WSHSY, SAAADI. The CDR3: CASSHPRVFAYEQYF. The DNA for the CDR3 is TGCGCCAGCAGCCACCCCAGGGTTTTTGCCTACGAGCAGTACTTC.

This sequence joins TRBV10-1 and TRBJ2-7, with TRBD1 matching 11 bases. This CDR3 is built from 15 residues. The V gene's germline CDR1 is WNHNN and CDR2 SYGVQD (reference sequence). The V segment lost 3 bases and the J segment 5 bases; nucleotides outside the gene matches: 6. The CDR3 loop is CASSEGQGASDEQYF. CDR3 DNA: TGCGCCAGCAGTGAAGGACAGGGGGCTTCCGACGAGCAGTACTTC.

The chain is built from TRBV11-3 and TRBJ2-3, with 9 positions matching TRBD2. Germline V gives CDR1 SGHNT, CDR2 YENEEA. The CDR3 length is 16 residues. The V gene end was trimmed by 0 bases and the J gene end by 3 bases; junction bases not matched to a gene: 4. In DNA, the CDR3 is TGTGCCAGCAGCTTAGATGGTCTAGCGGGAACAGATACGCAGTATTTT. Amino acids: CASSLDGLAGTDTQYF.

The V and J genes are TRBV5-1 and TRBJ2-1, with TRBD1 matching over 8 bases. In germline, CDR1 is SGHRS, CDR2 YFSETQ. V shed 0 bases and J 7 bases; nucleotides not matched to a gene: 6. The CDR3 runs to 15 residues. The CDR3 here is CASSLVQGAQNEQFF. The CDR3, as DNA: TGCGCCAGCAGCTTGGTTCAGGGGGCGCAGAATGAGCAGTTCTTC.